Following are 27 T cell receptor beta chains from one sample sequenced in a study of T cell responses to AZD1222 COVID-19 vaccine. Assay: immunoSEQ multiplex PCR; the TCRdb copy retains only in-frame clones and omits some. Among 55,000 to 75,000 clones, about 85% were seen once, and the ten largest hold just over 20%. Source: peripheral blood, taken on day 0 of AZD1222 vaccination. These receptors came from an adult in good health.

The chain links TRBV9 to TRBJ1-1, with D possibly being TRBD1 (5 bases). This CDR3 spans 15 amino acids. The V gene lost 0 bases and the J gene lost 6 bases, with 15 bases spanning the gap. Germline V gene sequence: CDR1 SGDLS, CDR2 YYNGEE. The CDR3 is CASSVVGGLIAEAFF. The CDR3 region has the DNA TGTGCCAGCAGCGTAGTGGGGGGGTTGATCGCTGAAGCTTTCTTT.

V usage is TRBV18 and J usage is TRBJ1-5; D might be TRBD1 (5 bases). The CDR3 runs to 15 residues. The ends were cut back, 3 bases at V and 2 bases at J, with 11 bases in the middle. CDR1 KGHSH and CDR2 LQKENI come from the germline V gene. The CDR3 loop is CASSPTSGGNQPQHF. The CDR3 DNA reads TGTGCCAGCTCACCTACCTCGGGGGGCAATCAGCCCCAGCATTTT.

The V and J genes are TRBV19 and TRBJ1-2; 7 bases match TRBD1. This CDR3 is 13 amino acids long. From germline, CDR1 is LNHDA and CDR2 SQIVND (reference sequence). J lost 4 bases, V lost 5 bases, and 4 bases had no gene match. CDR3 sequence reads: CASSVRTGYGYTF. The CDR3 nucleotides are TGTGCCAGTAGTGTCCGGACAGGCTATGGCTACACCTTC. The full variable domain, with the rest looked up from reference TRBV19 and TRBJ1-2, is DGGITQSPKYLFRKEGQNVTLSCEQNLNHDAMYWYRQDPGQGLRLIYYSQIVNDFQKGDIAEGYSVSREKKESFPLTVTSAQKNPTAFYLCASSVRTGYGYTFGSGTRLTVV.

This clone appeared once. J is TRBJ2-3 and V is TRBV5-6; the match to TRBD2 covers 7 bases. The CDR3 covers 15 residues. The germline V gene encodes CDR1 SGHDT and CDR2 YYEEEE. V shed 7 bases, J shed 0 bases, and the junction held 8 bases outside the gene matches. DNA for the CDR3: TGTGCCAGCGTTCCGGGAGGCTATAGCACAGATACGCAGTATTTT. Its translation: CASVPGGYSTDTQYF.

This chain uses TRBV5-1 with TRBJ2-7, with D perhaps matching TRBD1 (5 bases). This CDR3 is built from 16 residues. Germline assignment: CDR1 SGHRS and CDR2 YFSETQ. Between the trimmed V and J ends, which lost 4 bases and 2 bases, there was a span of 19 bases. In DNA, the CDR3 is TGCGCCAGCAGCCAACGTCAGGGATACACACCCTACGAGCAGTACTTC. This encodes CASSQRQGYTPYEQYF.

V gene TRBV11-2 combines with J gene TRBJ1-1, with 8 bases identical to TRBD1. Per the germline V gene, CDR1 is SGHAT and CDR2 is FQNNGV. The CDR3 contains 12 residues. V lost 5 bases to trimming and J lost 10 bases; unmatched junction nucleotides: 6. CDR3 DNA sequence: TGTGCCAGCAGCCCGCCGACAGGGGTAGCTTTCTTT. Translation gives CASSPPTGVAFF.

This clone occurred once. The V gene is TRBV7-8, the J gene TRBJ2-1, with D perhaps TRBD1 (5 bases). The CDR3 spans 18 residues. V was cut by 1 base and J by 3 bases, with 19 bases left in between. Germline CDR1 reads SGHVS; CDR2 reads FQNEAQ. CDR3 nucleotides: TGTGCCAGCAGCTTAGGGACACGAGCTTCAATTGGCTACAATGAGCAGTTCTTC. As protein: CASSLGTRASIGYNEQFF.

This chain connects TRBV6-4 to TRBJ2-1; D might be TRBD2 (5 bases). V was cut by 0 bases and J by 6 bases, with 9 bases left in between. CDR3 length equals 14 residues. From germline, CDR1 is MRHNA and CDR2 SNTAGT. The chain's CDR3 is CASSDSREPNEQFF. CDR3 bases: TGTGCCAGCAGTGACTCGAGGGAACCCAATGAGCAGTTCTTC.

This clone was counted only a few times. The V and J genes are TRBV13 and TRBJ2-1, with D perhaps TRBD1 or TRBD2 (5 bases each). Trimming removed 4 bases at V and 0 bases at J, with 16 bases between. CDR1 and CDR2 (germline): PRHDT, FYEKMQ (reference sequence). The CDR3 is made up of 17 amino acids. The CDR3 nucleotides are TGTGCCAGCAGCTCCCGGGGCAGACGGAGCTCCTACAATGAGCAGTTCTTC. It encodes CASSSRGRRSSYNEQFF.

This chain uses TRBV7-8 with TRBJ1-2; D might be TRBD1 (6 bases). V was pared by 4 bases and J by 7 bases, with 16 bases between. CDR3 size: 14 residues. CDR1 is SGHVS and CDR2 is FQNEAQ in the germline V gene. The CDR3 sequence is CASSSEQGFLGYTF. The DNA of the CDR3 is TGTGCCAGCAGCTCCGAACAGGGTTTTCTTGGCTACACCTTC.

The chain is built from TRBV11-3 and TRBJ1-4; 9 bases fit TRBD1. V shed 5 bases, J shed 0 bases, and the junction held 7 bases outside the gene matches. The CDR3 spans 17 residues. Germline lookup yields CDR1 SGHNT and CDR2 YENEEA. The CDR3 sequence: CASSLTGTGSTNEKLFF. The CDR3 bases are TGTGCCAGCAGCCTTACCGGGACAGGGTCAACTAATGAAAAACTGTTTTTT.

The CDR3: CASSLGDREQYF. DNA of the CDR3: TGCGCCAGCAGCTTGGGTGACCGCGAGCAGTACTTC. The chain carries TRBV5-1 and TRBJ2-7; D gene unclear. This CDR3 is built from 12 residues. The germline V and J ends were trimmed by 0 bases and 6 bases, with 7 bases remaining between them. CDR1 is SGHRS, CDR2 YFSETQ, per germline.

The chain carries TRBV4-2 and TRBJ2-7; D might be TRBD1 (5 bases). CDR3 length: 16 amino acids. Trimming shortened V by 0 bases and J by 2 bases, and 14 bases separated the two germline ends. Germline V gene sequence: CDR1 LGHNA, CDR2 YNFKEQ. CDR3 DNA sequence: TGTGCCAGCAGCCAAGAAGGGGCTCGTCTTCCCTACGAGCAGTACTTC. Encoded protein: CASSQEGARLPYEQYF.

The chain combines TRBV9 with TRBJ2-1; D remains unclear. The germline V gene has CDR1 SGDLS and CDR2 YYNGEE. V lost 1 base and J 0 bases, leaving 14 bases between the germline ends. The CDR3 is 17 amino acids. In DNA form, the CDR3 reads TGTGCCAGCAGCGTAAGCCCCCAGCGTAGCTCCTACAATGAGCAGTTCTTC. Its translation: CASSVSPQRSSYNEQFF. The full variable domain, completed using reference TRBV9 and TRBJ2-1, is DSGVTQTPKHLITATGQRVTLRCSPRSGDLSVYWYQQSLDQGLQFLIQYYNGEERAKGNILERFSAQQFPDLHSELNLSSLELGDSALYFCASSVSPQRSSYNEQFFGPGTRLTVL.

The V call is TRBV28, the J call TRBJ1-5; D is possibly TRBD1 (5 bases). Germline V lookup: CDR1 MDHEN, CDR2 SYDVKM. V lost 7 bases to trimming and J lost 4 bases, with 14 bases between them. The CDR3 is 14 amino acids. The CDR3 is CASKGRVGNQPQHF. The DNA of the CDR3 is TGTGCCAGCAAGGGGCGGGTGGGAAATCAGCCCCAGCATTTT.

The CDR3 nucleotides read TGTGCCATCAGTGAGTACAGGAACTCCTACGAGCAGTACTTC. Protein sequence: CAISEYRNSYEQYF. The chain couples TRBV10-3 to TRBJ2-7; possible D gene TRBD1, 5 bases. The CDR3 is 14 amino acids. Trimming cost V 1 base and J 0 bases, with 7 bases left between them. Germline assignment: CDR1 ENHRY and CDR2 SYGVKD.

The V call is TRBV5-1, the J call TRBJ2-1; 10 bases are a match to TRBD1. J gave up 8 bases and V 3 bases, and 11 bases lay outside the gene matches. The CDR3 sequence is 16 residues long. Per germline, CDR1 SGHRS and CDR2 YFSETQ. The CDR3 region is CASSWRGGQGFDEQFF. The CDR3 region has the DNA TGCGCCAGCAGCTGGCGTGGGGGACAGGGGTTCGATGAGCAGTTCTTC.

This sequence joins TRBV6-6 and TRBJ2-1; tentative D call: TRBD2 (5 bases). The CDR3 totals 14 residues. Germline-derived CDR1 and CDR2 are MNHNY and SVGAGI (reference sequence). V was clipped by 6 bases and J by 9 bases, with 18 bases between them. The CDR3 is CASSQLGEALEQFF. In DNA, the CDR3 is TGTGCCAGCAGCCAACTAGGAGAGGCACTTGAGCAGTTCTTC.

The chain couples TRBV19 to TRBJ1-2; D remains ambiguous. Germline loops: CDR1 LNHDA, CDR2 SQIVND (reference sequence). The length of the CDR3 is 13 residues. Trimming cost V 4 bases and J 4 bases, with 10 bases left between them. The CDR3 loop reads CASSKPEAYGYTF. CDR3 in DNA: TGTGCCAGTAGTAAGCCAGAGGCCTATGGCTACACCTTC.

This chain uses TRBV5-1 with TRBJ2-2, with D possibly being TRBD1 (6 bases). Per germline, CDR1 SGHRS and CDR2 YFSETQ. The CDR3 runs 15 residues. Trimming removed 6 bases at V and 1 base at J, with 13 bases between. CDR3 amino acids: CASTDSKLNTGELFF. CDR3 DNA sequence: TGCGCCAGCACGGACAGCAAACTGAACACCGGGGAGCTGTTTTTT.

The rearrangement links TRBV12-5 to TRBJ1-6; D call uncertain. V dropped 2 bases and J dropped 7 bases, with 9 bases sitting between them. The CDR3 loop spans 14 amino acids. Germline V gene sequence: CDR1 LGHNT, CDR2 FRNRAP. The CDR3 loop is CASGLSSRNSPLHF. In nucleotides, the CDR3 is TGTGCTAGTGGTTTGAGCAGCAGAAATTCACCCCTCCACTTT.

The chain joins TRBV12-3 or TRBV12-4 to TRBJ2-3; possible D gene TRBD2, 6 bases. V lost 2 bases to trimming and J lost 4 bases, with 7 bases between them. The CDR3 covers 13 residues. CDR3 in amino acids: CASSLREPDTQYF. As DNA, the CDR3 is TGTGCCAGCAGTTTACGGGAGCCAGATACGCAGTATTTT.

The chain couples TRBV10-2 to TRBJ2-3; D possibly uses TRBD1 or TRBD2 (5 bases each). The CDR3 spans 14 residues. The germline gives CDR1 WSHSY, CDR2 SAAADI. Trimming removed 7 bases at V and 5 bases at J, with 16 bases between. Here the CDR3 DNA reads TGCGCCAGCATCTGGGGCCGCGAGGGAGATACGCAGTATTTT. It is translated as CASIWGREGDTQYF.

Only a few counts were recorded for this clone. This sequence joins TRBV30 and TRBJ2-2, with D possibly being TRBD1 (5 bases). Germline-derived CDR1 and CDR2 are GTSNPN and SVGIG (reference sequence). The CDR3 runs to 13 residues. Trimming left V 5 bases short and J 4 bases short, with 11 bases between. The CDR3 DNA is TGTGCCTGGTCAGGGTTCATCACCGGGGAGCTGTTTTTT. This encodes CAWSGFITGELFF. The full variable domain, in which reference TRBV30 and TRBJ2-2 provide the parts outside the CDR3, is SQTIHQWPATLVQPVGSPLSLECTVEGTSNPNLYWYRQAAGRGLQLLFYSVGIGQISSEVPQNLSASRPQDRQFILSSKKLLLSDSGFYLCAWSGFITGELFFGEGSRLTVL.

The J gene is TRBJ1-2, the V gene TRBV19, with D tentatively TRBD1 (5 bases). Germline V gene sequence: CDR1 LNHDA, CDR2 SQIVND (reference sequence). The germline V and J ends were trimmed by 6 bases and 6 bases, with 20 bases remaining between them. This CDR3 is built from 15 residues. As DNA, the CDR3 is TGTGCCAGTAGCCTCCTCGGGGAGGCGGGGGATGGCTACACCTTC. This encodes CASSLLGEAGDGYTF. The whole variable domain, filled in from reference TRBV19 and TRBJ1-2, reads DGGITQSPKYLFRKEGQNVTLSCEQNLNHDAMYWYRQDPGQGLRLIYYSQIVNDFQKGDIAEGYSVSREKKESFPLTVTSAQKNPTAFYLCASSLLGEAGDGYTFGSGTRLTVV.

This chain links TRBV14 with TRBJ1-6, with TRBD1 identical over 9 bases. The germline CDR1 and CDR2 sequences are SGHDN and FVKESK. The CDR3 contains 16 residues. The J segment lost 7 bases and the V segment lost 4 bases, leaving 8 bases of the junction unmatched. This chain's CDR3 is CASSRDREGNNSPLHF. In DNA form, the CDR3 reads TGTGCCAGCAGCCGGGACAGGGAAGGAAACAATTCACCCCTCCACTTT.

V is TRBV6-5 and J is TRBJ1-2, with D possibly being TRBD1 (5 bases). Looked up from germline, CDR1 is MNHEY and CDR2 is SVGAGI. The CDR3 totals 13 residues. The V gene lost 0 bases and the J gene lost 10 bases, with 12 bases spanning the gap. The CDR3 loop is CASSYSSQGNYTF. Written as DNA, the CDR3 is TGTGCCAGCAGTTACTCGAGTCAGGGCAACTACACCTTC.